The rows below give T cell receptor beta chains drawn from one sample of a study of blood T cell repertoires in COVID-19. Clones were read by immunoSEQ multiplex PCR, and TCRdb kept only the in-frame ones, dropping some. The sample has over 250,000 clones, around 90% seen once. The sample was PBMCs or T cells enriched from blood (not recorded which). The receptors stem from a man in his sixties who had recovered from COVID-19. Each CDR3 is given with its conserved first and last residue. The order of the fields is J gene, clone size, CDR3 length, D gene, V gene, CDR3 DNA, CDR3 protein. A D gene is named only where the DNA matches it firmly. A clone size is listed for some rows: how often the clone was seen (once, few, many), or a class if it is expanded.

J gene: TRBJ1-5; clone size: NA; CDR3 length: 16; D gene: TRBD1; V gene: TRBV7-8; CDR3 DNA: TGTGCCAGCACCCCCGGTTCGGGACAGGTTCTTCAGCCCCAGCATTTT; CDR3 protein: CASTPGSGQVLQPQHF
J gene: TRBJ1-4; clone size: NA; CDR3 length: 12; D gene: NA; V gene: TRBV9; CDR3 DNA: TGTGCCAGCAGCACTCTATACGGGAAACTGTTTTTT; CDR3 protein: CASSTLYGKLFF
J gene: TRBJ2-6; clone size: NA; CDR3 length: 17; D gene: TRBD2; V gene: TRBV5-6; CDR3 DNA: TGTGCCAGCAGCCCGTTATTACGGGAGGCAGGGGCCAACGTCCTGACTTTC; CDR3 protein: CASSPLLREAGANVLTF
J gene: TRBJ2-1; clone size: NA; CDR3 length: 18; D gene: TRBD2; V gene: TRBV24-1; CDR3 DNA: TGTGCCACCAGTGATAGACACCGAAGACTAGCGGGAGTCAATGAGCAGTTCTTC; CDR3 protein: CATSDRHRRLAGVNEQFF
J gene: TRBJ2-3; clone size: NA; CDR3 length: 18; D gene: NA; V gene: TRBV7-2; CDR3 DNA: TGTGCCAGCAGCTTAGGAGTGATCACTAGCCTAATTACAGATACGCAGTATTTT; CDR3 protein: CASSLGVITSLITDTQYF
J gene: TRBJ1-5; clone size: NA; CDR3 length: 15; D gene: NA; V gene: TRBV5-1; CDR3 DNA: TGCGCCAGCAGCTTGGTAGGCCAGGTCGGTCAGCCCCAGCATTTT; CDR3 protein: CASSLVGQVGQPQHF
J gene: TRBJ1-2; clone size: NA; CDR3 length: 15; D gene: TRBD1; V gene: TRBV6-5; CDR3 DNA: TGTGCCAGCACCTCGGTCGGGGGACAGGGGGCGGGCTACACCTTC; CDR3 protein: CASTSVGGQGAGYTF
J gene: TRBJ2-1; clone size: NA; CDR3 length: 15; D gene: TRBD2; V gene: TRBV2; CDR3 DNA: TGTGCCAGCAGTGACGGACTAGCGGGAGTAGTTGAGCAGTTCTTC; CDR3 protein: CASSDGLAGVVEQFF
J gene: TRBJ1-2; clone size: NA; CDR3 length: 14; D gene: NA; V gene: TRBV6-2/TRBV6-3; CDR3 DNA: TGTGCCAGCAGTTACTCGGTCACAGGTACAGGCTACACCTTC; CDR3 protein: CASSYSVTGTGYTF
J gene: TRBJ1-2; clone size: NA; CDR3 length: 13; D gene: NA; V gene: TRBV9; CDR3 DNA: TGTGCCAGCAGCGTAGTACAGAACTATGGCTACACCTTC; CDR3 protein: CASSVVQNYGYTF
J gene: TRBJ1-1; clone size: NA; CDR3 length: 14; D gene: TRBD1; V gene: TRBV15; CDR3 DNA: TGTGCCACCAGCAGCTCCAGGGGGGCCCTTGGAGCTTTCTTT; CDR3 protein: CATSSSRGALGAFF
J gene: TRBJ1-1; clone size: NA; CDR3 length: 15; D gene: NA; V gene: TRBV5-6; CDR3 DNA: TGTGCCAGCAGCAAAACAGGGATCGTGAACACTGAAGCTTTCTTT; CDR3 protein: CASSKTGIVNTEAFF
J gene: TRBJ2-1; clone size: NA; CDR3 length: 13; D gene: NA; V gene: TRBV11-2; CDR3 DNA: TGTGCCAGCAGCTTAGATGATAGTTTTGAGCAGTTCTTC; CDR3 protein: CASSLDDSFEQFF
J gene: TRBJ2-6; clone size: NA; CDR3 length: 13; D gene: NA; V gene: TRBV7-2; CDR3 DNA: TGTGCCAGCAGCCCACAGGGGGCCAACGTCCTGACTTTC; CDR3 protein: CASSPQGANVLTF
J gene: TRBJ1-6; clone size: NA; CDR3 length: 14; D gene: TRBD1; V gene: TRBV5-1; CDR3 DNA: TGCGCCAGCAGCGTCAACAGGGGACTGTCACCCCTCCACTTT; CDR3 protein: CASSVNRGLSPLHF
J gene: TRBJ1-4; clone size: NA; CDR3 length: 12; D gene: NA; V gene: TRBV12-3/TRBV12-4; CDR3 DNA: TGTGCCAGCAGGCGGGCTAGAGAAAAACTGTTTTTT; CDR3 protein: CASRRAREKLFF
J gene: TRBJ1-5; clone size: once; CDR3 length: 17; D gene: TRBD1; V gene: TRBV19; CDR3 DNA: TGTGCCAGTAGTATAGTCGGGGACAGGGGGAACAATCAGCCCCAGCATTTT; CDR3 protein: CASSIVGDRGNNQPQHF
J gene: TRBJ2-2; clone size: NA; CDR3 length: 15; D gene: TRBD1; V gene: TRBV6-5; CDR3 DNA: TGTGCCAGCAGACACCGACAGGGGGACACCGGGGAGCTGTTTTTT; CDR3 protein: CASRHRQGDTGELFF
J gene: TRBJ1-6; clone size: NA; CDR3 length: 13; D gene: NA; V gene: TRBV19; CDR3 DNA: TGTGCCAGTAGTATGGGGAGCAATTCACCCCTCCACTTT; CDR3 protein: CASSMGSNSPLHF
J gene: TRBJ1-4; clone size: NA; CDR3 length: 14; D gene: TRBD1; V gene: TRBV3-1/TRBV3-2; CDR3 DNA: TGTGCCAGCAGCCAGGGACAGTACAATGAAAAACTGTTTTTT; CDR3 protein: CASSQGQYNEKLFF
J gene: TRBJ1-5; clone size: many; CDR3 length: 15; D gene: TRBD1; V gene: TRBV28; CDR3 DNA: TGTGCCAGCAGTTTCCTCGACAGGGGTCATCAGCCCCAGCATTTT; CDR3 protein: CASSFLDRGHQPQHF
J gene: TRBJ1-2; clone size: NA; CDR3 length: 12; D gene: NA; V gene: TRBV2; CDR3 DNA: TGTGCCAGCAGTGAAACACCAAATGGCTACACCTTC; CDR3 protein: CASSETPNGYTF
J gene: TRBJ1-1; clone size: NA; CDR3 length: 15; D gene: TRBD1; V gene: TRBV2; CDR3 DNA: TGTGCCAGCAGCGGACAGGGGGCGGGGAACACTGAAGCTTTCTTT; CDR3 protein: CASSGQGAGNTEAFF
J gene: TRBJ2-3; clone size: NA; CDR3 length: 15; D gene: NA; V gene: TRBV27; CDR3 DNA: TGTGCCAGCAGTTTAACAGGAGCTAGCACAGATACGCAGTATTTT; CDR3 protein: CASSLTGASTDTQYF
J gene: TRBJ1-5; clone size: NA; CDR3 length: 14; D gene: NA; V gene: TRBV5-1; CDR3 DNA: TGCGCCAGCAGCTTGACCCAGGCGGGTCAGCCCCAGCATTTT; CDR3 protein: CASSLTQAGQPQHF
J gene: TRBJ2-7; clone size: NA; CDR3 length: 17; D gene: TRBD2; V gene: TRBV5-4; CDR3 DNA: TGTGCCAGCAGCGTAGAGGTACTAGCGGGCAGCTCCTACGAGCAGTACTTC; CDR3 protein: CASSVEVLAGSSYEQYF
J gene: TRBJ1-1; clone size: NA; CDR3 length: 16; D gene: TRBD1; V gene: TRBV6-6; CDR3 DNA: TGTGCCAGCAGTCCAAACCTGGGGACAGGCCTCACTGAAGCTTTCTTT; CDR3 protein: CASSPNLGTGLTEAFF
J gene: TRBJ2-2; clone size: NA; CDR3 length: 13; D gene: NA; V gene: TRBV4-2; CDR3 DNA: TGTGCCAGCACCCAGATAGAATCCGGGGAGCTGTTTTTT; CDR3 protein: CASTQIESGELFF
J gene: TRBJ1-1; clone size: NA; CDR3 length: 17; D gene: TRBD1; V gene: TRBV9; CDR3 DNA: TGTGCCAGCAGCGTAACTGACAGGGGACTCCATCTGCCTCAAGCTTTCTTT; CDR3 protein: CASSVTDRGLHLPQAFF
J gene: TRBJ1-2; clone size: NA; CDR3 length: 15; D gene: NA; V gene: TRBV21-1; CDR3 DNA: TGTGCCAGCAGCAAAGAAAAGAGCAGGAACTATGGCTACACCTTC; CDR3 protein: CASSKEKSRNYGYTF
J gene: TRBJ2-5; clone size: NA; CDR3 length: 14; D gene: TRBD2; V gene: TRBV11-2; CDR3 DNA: TGTGCCAGCAGCCCGCGGGGGGGACAAGAGACCCAGTACTTC; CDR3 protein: CASSPRGGQETQYF
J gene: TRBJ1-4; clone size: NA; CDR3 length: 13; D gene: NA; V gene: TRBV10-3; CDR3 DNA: TGTGCCATCAGTGACAGGCCCGATGAAAAACTGTTTTTT; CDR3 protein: CAISDRPDEKLFF
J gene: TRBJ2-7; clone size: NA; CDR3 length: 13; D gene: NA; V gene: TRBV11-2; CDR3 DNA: TGTGCCAGCAGCTTAGCCGGGGTGCACGAGCAGTACTTC; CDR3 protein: CASSLAGVHEQYF
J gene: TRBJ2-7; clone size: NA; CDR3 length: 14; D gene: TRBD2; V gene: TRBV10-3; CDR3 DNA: TGTGCCATCAGTGCTAGCGGGGGATCCTACGAGCAGTACTTC; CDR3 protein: CAISASGGSYEQYF
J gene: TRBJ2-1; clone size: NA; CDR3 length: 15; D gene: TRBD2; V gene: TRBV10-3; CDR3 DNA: TGTGCCATCAGTGAGTCCCGCGGGGGGAACAATGAGCAGTTCTTC; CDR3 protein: CAISESRGGNNEQFF
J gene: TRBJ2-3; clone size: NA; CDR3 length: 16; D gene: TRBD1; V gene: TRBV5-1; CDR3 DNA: TGCGCCAGCAGCTTGGAGGGACAGGGGATAACAGATACGCAGTATTTT; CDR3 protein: CASSLEGQGITDTQYF
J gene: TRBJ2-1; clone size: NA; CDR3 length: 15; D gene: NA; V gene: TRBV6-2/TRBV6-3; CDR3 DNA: TGTGCCAGCAGTAACTCCGGGAGCAGGCACGATGAGCAGTTCTTC; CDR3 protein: CASSNSGSRHDEQFF
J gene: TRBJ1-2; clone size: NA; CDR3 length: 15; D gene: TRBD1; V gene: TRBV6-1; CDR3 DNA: TGTGCCAGCAGTGAAGCCCGGACAGGGGGCTCTGGCTACACCTTC; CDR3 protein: CASSEARTGGSGYTF
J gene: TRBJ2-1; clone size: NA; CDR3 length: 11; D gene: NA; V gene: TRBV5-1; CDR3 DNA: TGCGCCAGTACAGGCGTTAATGAGCAGTTCTTC; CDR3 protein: CASTGVNEQFF
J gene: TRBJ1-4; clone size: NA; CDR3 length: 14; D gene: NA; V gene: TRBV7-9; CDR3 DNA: TGTGCCAGCAGCTGGGGGGGCGCTAATGAAAAACTGTTTTTT; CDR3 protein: CASSWGGANEKLFF
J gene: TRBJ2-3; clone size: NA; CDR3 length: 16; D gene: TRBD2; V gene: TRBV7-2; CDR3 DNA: TGTGCCAGCAGCTTAGAGGCGGGGGGGCTCACAGATACGCAGTATTTT; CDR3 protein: CASSLEAGGLTDTQYF
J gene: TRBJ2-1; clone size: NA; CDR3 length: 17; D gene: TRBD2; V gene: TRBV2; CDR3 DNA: TGTGCCAGCAGGATGGGACTAGCGGATAGCTCCTACAATGAGCAGTTCTTC; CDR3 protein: CASRMGLADSSYNEQFF
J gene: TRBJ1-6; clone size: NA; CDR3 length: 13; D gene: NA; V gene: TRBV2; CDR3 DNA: TGTGCCACCTCTAGCTCCTATAATTCACCCCTCCACTTT; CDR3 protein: CATSSSYNSPLHF
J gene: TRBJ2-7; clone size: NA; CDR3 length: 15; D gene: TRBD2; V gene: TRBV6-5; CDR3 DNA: TGTGCCAGCAGTTACTCGAAGCGGGATAATGACGAGCAGTACTTC; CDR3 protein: CASSYSKRDNDEQYF
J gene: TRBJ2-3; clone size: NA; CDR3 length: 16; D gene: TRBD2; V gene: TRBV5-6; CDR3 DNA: TGTGCCAGCAGCGGACTAGCGGGGGGGAGCACAGATACGCAGTATTTT; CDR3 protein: CASSGLAGGSTDTQYF
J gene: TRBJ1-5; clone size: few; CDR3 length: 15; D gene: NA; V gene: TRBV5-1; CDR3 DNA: TGCGCCAGCAGCCCCGGCGGCTATAGCAATCAGCCCCAGCATTTT; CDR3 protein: CASSPGGYSNQPQHF
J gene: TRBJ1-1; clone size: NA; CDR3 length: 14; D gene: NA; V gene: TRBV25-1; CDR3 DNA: TGTGCCAGCAGTGTAGGGGGTATAGGGACTGAAGCTTTCTTT; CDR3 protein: CASSVGGIGTEAFF
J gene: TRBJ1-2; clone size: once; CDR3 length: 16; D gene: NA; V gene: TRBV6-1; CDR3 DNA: TGTGCCAGCAGTGAAGCGTATGCAGCTAGGTACTATGGCTACACCTTC; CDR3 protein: CASSEAYAARYYGYTF
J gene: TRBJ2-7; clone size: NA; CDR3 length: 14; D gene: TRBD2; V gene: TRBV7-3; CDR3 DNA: TGTGCCAGCAGCTTACGTTGGACTAGCTCCGAGCAGTACTTC; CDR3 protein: CASSLRWTSSEQYF
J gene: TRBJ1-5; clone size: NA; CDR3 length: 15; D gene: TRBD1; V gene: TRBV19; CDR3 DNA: TGTGCCAGTAGTGACGCCGGGACAGGGCATCAGCCCCAGCATTTT; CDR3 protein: CASSDAGTGHQPQHF
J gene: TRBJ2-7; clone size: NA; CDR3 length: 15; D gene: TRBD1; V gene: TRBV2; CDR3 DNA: TGTGCCAGCAGTGAAGCTAGGACAGGGGAAAACGAGCAGTACTTC; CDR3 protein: CASSEARTGENEQYF
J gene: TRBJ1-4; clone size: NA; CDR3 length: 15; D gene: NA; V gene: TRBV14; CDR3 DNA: TGTGCCAGCAGCCAAGATCGCGCGGGAAGGGGCAAACTGTTTTTT; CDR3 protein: CASSQDRAGRGKLFF
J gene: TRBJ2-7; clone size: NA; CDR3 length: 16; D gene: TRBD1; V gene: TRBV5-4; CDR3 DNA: TGTGCCAGCAGCTTGGCCCCGGGACAGGACTCCTACGAGCAGTACTTC; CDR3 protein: CASSLAPGQDSYEQYF
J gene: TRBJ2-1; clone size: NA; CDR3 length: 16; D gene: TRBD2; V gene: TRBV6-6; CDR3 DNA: TGTGCCAGCATAAAGGCTAGCGGGAGCCTTTACAATGAGCAGTTCTTC; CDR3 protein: CASIKASGSLYNEQFF
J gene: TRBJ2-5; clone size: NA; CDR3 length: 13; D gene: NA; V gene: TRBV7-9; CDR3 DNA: TGTGCCAGCAGTCAACCCCCACTTGAGACCCAGTACTTC; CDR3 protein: CASSQPPLETQYF
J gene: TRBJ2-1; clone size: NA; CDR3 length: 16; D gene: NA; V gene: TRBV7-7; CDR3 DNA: TGTGCTAGCAGCTTAGCGGGGACAGGCCCCCCCAATGAGCAGTTCTTC; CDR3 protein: CASSLAGTGPPNEQFF
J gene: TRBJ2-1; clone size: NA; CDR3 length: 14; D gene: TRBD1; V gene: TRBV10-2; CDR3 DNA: TGCGCCAGCAGTGCTAGGACAGGGCTGGGTGAGCAGTTCTTC; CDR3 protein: CASSARTGLGEQFF
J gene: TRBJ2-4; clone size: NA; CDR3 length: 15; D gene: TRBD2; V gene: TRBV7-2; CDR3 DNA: TGTGCCAGCAGCTTAAGGCGGGAGTATGCAAACATTCAGTACTTC; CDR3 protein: CASSLRREYANIQYF
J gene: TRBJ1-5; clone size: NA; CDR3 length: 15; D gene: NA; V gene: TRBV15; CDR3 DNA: TGTGCCACCAGCAGACCCTACGCAGGGAATCAGCCCCAGCATTTT; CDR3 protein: CATSRPYAGNQPQHF